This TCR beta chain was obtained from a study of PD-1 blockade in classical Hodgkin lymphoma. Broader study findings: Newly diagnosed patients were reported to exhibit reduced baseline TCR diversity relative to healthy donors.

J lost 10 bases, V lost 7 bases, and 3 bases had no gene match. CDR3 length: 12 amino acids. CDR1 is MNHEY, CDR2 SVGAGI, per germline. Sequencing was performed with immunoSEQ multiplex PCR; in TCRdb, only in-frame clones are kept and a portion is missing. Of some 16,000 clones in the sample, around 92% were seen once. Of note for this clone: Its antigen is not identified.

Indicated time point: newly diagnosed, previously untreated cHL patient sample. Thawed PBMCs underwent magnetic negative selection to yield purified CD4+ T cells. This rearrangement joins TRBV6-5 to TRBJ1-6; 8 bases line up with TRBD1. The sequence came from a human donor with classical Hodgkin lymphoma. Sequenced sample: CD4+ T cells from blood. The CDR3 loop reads CASMDRASPLHF. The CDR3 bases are TGTGCCAGCATGGACAGGGCCTCACCCCTCCACTTT.